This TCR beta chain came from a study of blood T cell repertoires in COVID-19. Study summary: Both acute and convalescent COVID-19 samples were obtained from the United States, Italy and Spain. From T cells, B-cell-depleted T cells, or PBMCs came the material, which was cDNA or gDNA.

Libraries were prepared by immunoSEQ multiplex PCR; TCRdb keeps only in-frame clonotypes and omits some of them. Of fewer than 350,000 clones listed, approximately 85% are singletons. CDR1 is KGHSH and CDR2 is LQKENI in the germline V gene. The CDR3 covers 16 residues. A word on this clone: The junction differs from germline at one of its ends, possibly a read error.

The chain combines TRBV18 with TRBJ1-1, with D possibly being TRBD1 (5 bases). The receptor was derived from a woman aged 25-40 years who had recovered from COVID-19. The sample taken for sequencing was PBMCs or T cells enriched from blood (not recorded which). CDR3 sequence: CASSPLRGMGNTEAFF. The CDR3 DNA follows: TGTGCCAGCTCTCCACTACGGGGGATGGGGAACACTGAAGCTTTCTTT.